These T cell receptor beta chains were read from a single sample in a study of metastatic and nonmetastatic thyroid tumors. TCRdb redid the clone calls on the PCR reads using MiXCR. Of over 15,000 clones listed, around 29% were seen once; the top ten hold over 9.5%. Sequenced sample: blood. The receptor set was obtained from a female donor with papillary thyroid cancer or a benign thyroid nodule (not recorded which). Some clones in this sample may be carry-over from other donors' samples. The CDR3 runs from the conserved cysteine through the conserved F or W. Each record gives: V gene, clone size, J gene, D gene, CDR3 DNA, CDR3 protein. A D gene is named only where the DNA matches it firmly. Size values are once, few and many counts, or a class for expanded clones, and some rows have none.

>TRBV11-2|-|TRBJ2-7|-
TGTGCCAGCAGCATTAGCCAGGTGCGAGGCTACGAGCAGTACTTC
CASSISQVRGYEQYF
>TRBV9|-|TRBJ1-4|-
TGTGCCAGCAGCCCCGAGGAGGGGGAAAAACTGTTTTTT
CASSPEEGEKLFF
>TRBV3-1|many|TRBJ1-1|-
TGTGCCAGCAGCCAAGCTTGGGGTTTGGGCACTGAAGCTTTCTTT
CASSQAWGLGTEAFF
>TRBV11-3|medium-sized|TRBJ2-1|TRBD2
TGTGCCAGCAGCAAGGGACTAGCGGGGGGAGATGAGCAGTTCTTC
CASSKGLAGGDEQFF
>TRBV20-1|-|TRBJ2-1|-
TGCAGTGCTCGACCACAGGGAGGCAAATCCTACAATGAGCAGTTCTTC
CSARPQGGKSYNEQFF
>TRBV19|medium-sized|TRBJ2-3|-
TGTGCCAGTAGTATCTCAGCTCCCCCAGATACGCAGTATTTT
CASSISAPPDTQYF
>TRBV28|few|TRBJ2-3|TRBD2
TGTGCCAGCAGCATCCGGGGGGGACCTCAGTATTTT
CASSIRGGPQYF
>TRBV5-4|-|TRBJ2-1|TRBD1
TGTGCCAGCAGCTTGACGGGACAGGGTGGCAATGAGCAGTTCTTC
CASSLTGQGGNEQFF
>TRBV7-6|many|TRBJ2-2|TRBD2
TGTGCCAGCAGCCCCCCGGGACTAGAGGACACCGGGGAGCTGTTTTTT
CASSPPGLEDTGELFF
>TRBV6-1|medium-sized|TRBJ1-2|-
TGTGCCAGCAGTGAAGCGGGTCACAGGGTTAACTATGGCTACACCTTC
CASSEAGHRVNYGYTF
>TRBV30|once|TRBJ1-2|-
TGTGCCTGGAGCCCCTATAGGACAGCGGGGGAGAGCTTC
CAWSPYRTAGESF
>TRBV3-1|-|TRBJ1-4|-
TGTGCCAGCAGCCAAGATCTACAGGTCCAATTTTTT
CASSQDLQVQFF
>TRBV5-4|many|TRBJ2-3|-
TGTGCCAGCAGCTTGGGGACCGTCAGCACAGATACGCAGTATTTT
CASSLGTVSTDTQYF
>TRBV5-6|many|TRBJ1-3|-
TGTGCCAGCAGCTTGGGTGTGGGCCCCGGAAACACCATATATTTT
CASSLGVGPGNTIYF
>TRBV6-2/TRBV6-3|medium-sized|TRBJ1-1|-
TGTGCCAGCAGAGGGAGCATGGAAACTGAAGCTTTCTTT
CASRGSMETEAFF
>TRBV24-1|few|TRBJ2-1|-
TGTGCCACCAGTGACGGAGGGTCCCATGGGGAGCAGTTCTTC
CATSDGGSHGEQFF
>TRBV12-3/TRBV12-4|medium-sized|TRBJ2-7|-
TGTGCCAGCAGTTTAGCCATCACCAACTACGAGCAGTACTTC
CASSLAITNYEQYF
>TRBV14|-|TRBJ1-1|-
TGTGCCAGCAGCCTCCCGGGAAGAATGGTGAACACTGAAGCTTTCTTT
CASSLPGRMVNTEAFF
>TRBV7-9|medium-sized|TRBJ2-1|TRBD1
TGTGCCAGCAGCCCTACAGGGGATGAGCAGTTCTTC
CASSPTGDEQFF
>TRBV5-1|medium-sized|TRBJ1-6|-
TGCGCCAGCAGCCCACCGGGAGCCAATTCACCCCTCCACTTT
CASSPPGANSPLHF
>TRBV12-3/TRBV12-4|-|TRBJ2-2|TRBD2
TGTGCCAGCAGACGCCAGGGAGGGGTCGGGGAGCTGTTTTTT
CASRRQGGVGELFF
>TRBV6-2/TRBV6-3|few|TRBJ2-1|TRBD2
TGTGCCAGCGGACTAGCTCTTTACAATGAGCAGTTCTTC
CASGLALYNEQFF
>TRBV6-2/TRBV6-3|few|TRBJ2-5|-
TGTTCCAGCAAAGCTGGGGGGCCAGGGACCCAGTACTTC
CSSKAGGPGTQYF
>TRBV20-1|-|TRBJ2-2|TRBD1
TGCAGTGCTAGATGGGCAGGGGGTTCCGCGAACACCGGGGAGCTGTTTTTT
CSARWAGGSANTGELFF
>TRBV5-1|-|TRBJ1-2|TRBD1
TGCGCCAGCAGCAACGGGACAGGGGGCTTAGGCTATGGCTACACCTTC
CASSNGTGGLGYGYTF
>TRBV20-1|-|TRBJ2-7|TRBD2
TGCAGTGCTAGAGACGTCAGCGGGACTAGCTACGAGCAGTACTTC
CSARDVSGTSYEQYF
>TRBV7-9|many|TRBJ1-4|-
TGTGCCAGCAGCTCCATCACAGGGAGGGAAAGTAGTGAAAAACTGTTTTTT
CASSSITGRESSEKLFF
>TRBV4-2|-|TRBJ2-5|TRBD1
TGTGCCAGCAGCCAAGGGACAGGGGGGGCGGAGACCCAGTACTTC
CASSQGTGGAETQYF
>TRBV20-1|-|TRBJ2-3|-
TGCAGTGCCAGAAGGTTGGGTGCAACGGATACGCAGTATTTT
CSARRLGATDTQYF
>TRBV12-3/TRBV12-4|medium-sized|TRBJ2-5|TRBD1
TGTGCCAGCAGTTTAGGGACAGGGGGCTGGGAGACCCAGTACTTC
CASSLGTGGWETQYF
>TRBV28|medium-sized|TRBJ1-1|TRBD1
TGTGCCAGCAGAGTCGGACAGGGAATCGACACTGAAGCTTTCTTT
CASRVGQGIDTEAFF
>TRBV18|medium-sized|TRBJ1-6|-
TGTGCCAGCTCACCAATGGAGTCAACTGGTTCACCCCTCCACTTT
CASSPMESTGSPLHF
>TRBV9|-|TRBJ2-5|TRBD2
TGTGCCAGCAGCGGCGGGAGTCAAGAGACCCAGTACTTC
CASSGGSQETQYF
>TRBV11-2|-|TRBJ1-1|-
TGTGCCAGCAGCTATAGGGGGACTATCCTGAACACTGAAGCTTTCTTT
CASSYRGTILNTEAFF
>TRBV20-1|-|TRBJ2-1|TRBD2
TGCAGTGCTAGCGATCCTAGCGGGGGTGTTTATGAGCAGTTCTTC
CSASDPSGGVYEQFF
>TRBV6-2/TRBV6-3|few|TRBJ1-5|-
TGTGCCAGCAGTTACGTCCATAGCAACCAGCCCCAGCATTTT
CASSYVHSNQPQHF
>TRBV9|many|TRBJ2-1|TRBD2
TGTGCCAGCAGCTCCAGGACTAGCGGGGTTAGGAATGAGCAGTTCTTC
CASSSRTSGVRNEQFF
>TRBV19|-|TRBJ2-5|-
TGTGCCAGTAGTTTGACGAGGGGGGGGAAGACCCAGTACTTC
CASSLTRGGKTQYF
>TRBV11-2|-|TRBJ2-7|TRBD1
TGTGCCAGCAGGGCCGGACAGGGAGTTTCGTACGAGCAGTACTTC
CASRAGQGVSYEQYF
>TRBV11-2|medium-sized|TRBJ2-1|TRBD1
TGTGCCACGATCGGACAGGCTGAGCAGTTCTTC
CATIGQAEQFF
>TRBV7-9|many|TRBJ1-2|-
TGTGCCAGCAGCTCGGACAGCCTCTATGGCTACACCTTC
CASSSDSLYGYTF
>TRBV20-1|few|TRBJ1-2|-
TGCAGTGCTAGGGGGGTTGTGTGGGCGGTTCCTTATGGCTACACCTTC
CSARGVVWAVPYGYTF
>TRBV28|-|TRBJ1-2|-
TGTGCCAGCAGTTTTGGGGGTGATGGCTACACCTTC
CASSFGGDGYTF
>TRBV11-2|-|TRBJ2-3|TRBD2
TGTGCCAGCAGCTATAGGGGCGGGAGAGCAGATACGCAGTATTTT
CASSYRGGRADTQYF
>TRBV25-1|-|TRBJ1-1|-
TGTGCCAGCAGTGATTCTACGATTGGGAGCACTGAAGCTTTCTTT
CASSDSTIGSTEAFF
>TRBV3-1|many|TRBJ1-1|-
TGTGCCAGCAGCCAGCCACAGGGTTGGGGCACTGAAGCTTTCTTT
CASSQPQGWGTEAFF
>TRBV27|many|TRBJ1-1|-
TGTGCCAGCAGTGCCACACAGGCGAACACTGAAGCTTTCTTT
CASSATQANTEAFF